A selection of T cell receptor beta chains follows, all from one sample in a study of CD8 T cells in ankylosing spondylitis. TCRdb fed the 5' RACE reads into MiXCR, producing one record per CDR3 protein. The table has about 360,000 distinct CDR3 sequences, 20% seen once. Sequencing input: blood, either unsorted or a sorted T cell fraction (not recorded which). The receptors were gathered from a male donor with ankylosing spondylitis or in good health (not recorded which). The CDR3 runs from the conserved cysteine through the conserved F or W. D genes are given only for firm matches. The size entry is marked missing in some rows and otherwise reads once, few, many or a size class.

J gene | D gene | V gene | clone size | CDR3 DNA | CDR3 protein
TRBJ2-3 | TRBD1 | TRBV2 | few | TGTGCCAACTTTCACAACCTTTTGTCCGGGACAGAGGTAGATACGCAGTATTTT | CANFHNLLSGTEVDTQYF
TRBJ1-1 | - | TRBV10-2 | once | TGCGCCAGCAGGTTCTACAGGGACTTGAACACTGAAGCTTTCTTT | CASRFYRDLNTEAFF
TRBJ2-2 | - | TRBV12-3/TRBV12-4 | many | TGTGCCAGCGTGGGGGGAATAGGTTCCGGGGAGCTGTTTTTT | CASVGGIGSGELFF
TRBJ2-3 | - | TRBV29-1 | few | TGCAGCGTTGAAGGCCCCGGACTTACCAGCACAGATACGCAGTATTTT | CSVEGPGLTSTDTQYF
TRBJ2-5 | - | TRBV13 | few | TGTGCCAGTACCGAAACGGGGCGGGAGACCCAGTACTTC | CASTETGRETQYF
TRBJ2-1 | TRBD1 | TRBV5-5 | - | TGTGCCAGCAGTCGGGACAGGGAACTGAGCTCCTACAATGAGCAGTTCTTC | CASSRDRELSSYNEQFF
TRBJ2-4 | - | TRBV6-1 | few | TGTGCCAGCAGTCAGGCTAGCCTGGAAAACATTCAGTACTTC | CASSQASLENIQYF
TRBJ2-1 | TRBD1 | TRBV4-2 | - | TGTGCCAGCAGCCAGAGGACAGGGGCCTACAATGAGCAGTTCTTC | CASSQRTGAYNEQFF
TRBJ1-2 | - | TRBV6-5 | few | TGTGCCAGCAGTTACGGGACTTATGGCTACACCTTC | CASSYGTYGYTF
TRBJ2-3 | TRBD2 | TRBV7-9 | - | TGTGCCAGCAGCAACGGACTAGCGGGGGGTCGGGATACGCAGTATTTT | CASSNGLAGGRDTQYF